This T cell receptor (beta chain) was found in a study of early T cells in non-severe SARS-CoV-2 infection. Tagging with unique molecular identifiers was applied to individual cDNA molecules. MiXCR was run by TCRdb on the 5' RACE reads, yielding one entry per CDR3 protein. The repertoire holds about 83,000 distinct CDR3 sequences, with about an eighth as singletons. This clonotype was picked up a small number of times. Per germline, CDR1 SQVTM and CDR2 ANQGSEA. The V gene lost 2 bases and the J gene lost 0 bases, with 8 bases spanning the gap. The CDR3 is 13 amino acids. This TCR came from an adult who was a healthcare worker with PCR-confirmed SARS-CoV-2 infection or an uninfected control (not recorded which). The genes are TRBV29-1 and TRBJ2-7; D not certain. Sequencing input: whole blood. The CDR3, as DNA: TGCAGCGTTGAAAACCTTACCTCCTACGAGCAGTACTTC. Protein sequence: CSVENLTSYEQYF.